Shown below are 10 T cell receptor beta chains from a single sample sequenced in a study of CD8+ T cells in alopecia areata. In each case, RNA was isolated and then reverse transcribed into cDNA as the sequencing template. Assay: immunoSEQ multiplex PCR; the TCRdb copy retains only in-frame clones and omits some. This table has roughly 190,000 clones, less than 65% appearing once. The sample's treatment: oral pan-JAK inhibitor, 5-10 mg twice daily. The specimen comprised CD4+ T cells sorted from blood, sampled at week 24, from a patient treated with tofacitinib. Receptors were obtained from a human donor with alopecia areata.

The chain links TRBV27 to TRBJ1-1; 7 bases agree with TRBD1. V was clipped by 3 bases and J by 11 bases; unmatched bases: 9. The V gene's germline CDR1 is MNHEY and CDR2 SMNVEV (reference sequence). The CDR3 is made up of 13 amino acids. In DNA form, the CDR3 reads TGTGCCAGCAGTTTCAGTCAGGGGGTACAGGCTTTCTTT. The encoded protein is CASSFSQGVQAFF.

This chain uses TRBV7-2 with TRBJ2-4, with D perhaps TRBD2 (6 bases). The CDR3 consists of 14 residues. The V and J ends lost 5 bases and 5 bases respectively, with 13 bases between them. The germline CDR1 and CDR2 sequences are SGHTA and FQGNSA. The CDR3 DNA reads TGTGCCAGCAGCCGAGAACCGGGGGAAAACATTCAGTACTTC. It is translated as CASSREPGENIQYF.

This clone turned up a few times. The V call is TRBV6-6, the J call TRBJ1-2; 9 nucleotides line up with TRBD1. This CDR3 contains 16 residues. Germline assignment: CDR1 MNHNY and CDR2 SVGAGI (reference sequence). V was pared by 7 bases and J by 10 bases, with 19 bases of the junction left unmatched. CDR3 residues: CASTPGQGLPRPLYTF. Here the CDR3 DNA reads TGTGCCAGCACTCCGGGACAGGGACTTCCCCGCCCCCTCTACACCTTC.

This chain uses TRBV15 with TRBJ2-7; D is perhaps TRBD1 (5 bases). Looked up from germline, CDR1 is LNHNV and CDR2 is YYDKDF (reference sequence). V was pared by 6 bases and J by 4 bases, with 13 bases between. The CDR3 runs to 13 residues. In nucleotides, the CDR3 is TGTGCCACCAGTTCCAATAGGGGATACGAGCAGTACTTC. Amino acids: CATSSNRGYEQYF.

V is TRBV29-1 and J is TRBJ2-3, with 7 bases matching TRBD2. The CDR3 extends over 16 amino acids. With V trimmed by 6 bases and J by 0 bases, 12 bases remained unmatched. Germline V gene data show CDR1 as SQVTM and CDR2 as ANQGSEA. The CDR3 sequence: CSVGGGTPSSTDTQYF. The DNA for the CDR3 is TGCAGCGTGGGCGGGGGTACTCCTTCCAGCACAGATACGCAGTATTTT.

The chain links TRBV11-2 to TRBJ2-3; D might be TRBD1 (6 bases). Germline V lookup: CDR1 SGHAT, CDR2 FQNNGV. Trimming took 6 bases from V and 2 from J, leaving 12 bases between them. The CDR3 is 14 amino acids. The CDR3 is CASRRPGVTDTQYF. In nucleotides, the CDR3 is TGTGCCAGCAGAAGACCAGGGGTCACAGATACGCAGTATTTT.

The table lists this clone with a count of one. The chain has TRBV9 and TRBJ2-2; possible D gene TRBD1, 5 bases. Trimming removed 1 base at V and 1 base at J, with 5 bases between. CDR1 is SGDLS, CDR2 YYNGEE, per germline. The CDR3 has 14 residues. CDR3 region: CASSVQGNTGELFF. Here the CDR3 DNA reads TGTGCCAGCAGCGTACAGGGGAACACCGGGGAGCTGTTTTTT.

The chain combines TRBV7-8 with TRBJ1-2; D unclear. Germline lookup yields CDR1 SGHVS and CDR2 FQNEAQ. Trimming pared 3 bases from V and 1 base from J, leaving 6 bases between. The CDR3 sequence is 13 residues long. This CDR3 is CASSFTFNYGYTF. For the CDR3, the DNA is TGTGCCAGCAGCTTCACATTTAACTATGGCTACACCTTC.

V gene TRBV5-6 combines with J gene TRBJ2-2; no clear D. Germline V gene sequence: CDR1 SGHDT, CDR2 YYEEEE. Trimming stripped 0 bases from V and 1 base from J, with 13 bases between. CDR3 length: 17 residues. The CDR3 region is CASSLGRPNRNTGELFF. For the CDR3, the DNA is TGTGCCAGCAGCTTGGGGAGACCCAATCGGAACACCGGGGAGCTGTTTTTT.

The J gene is TRBJ2-1, the V gene TRBV30, with a tentative D call TRBD1 (5 bases). V dropped 5 bases and J dropped 6 bases, with 11 bases sitting between them. Germline CDR1 is GTSNPN and CDR2 is SVGIG (reference sequence). This CDR3 has 12 amino acids. The CDR3 reads CAWGAGGNEQFF. The DNA of the CDR3 is TGTGCCTGGGGGGCCGGTGGCAATGAGCAGTTCTTC.